A selection of T cell receptor beta chains follows, all from one sample in a study of cytomegalovirus exposure and HLA in healthy donors. Produced via immunoSEQ multiplex PCR; TCRdb's table is partial and in-frame only. The sample includes approximately 110,000 clones, approximately 86% seen only once; the top ten take 5% to 6.5%. Sequenced sample: PBMCs. These receptors all stem from a young man in good health and CMV-seronegative. CDR3s include the opening cysteine and the closing phenylalanine or tryptophan. The D gene is left open where the match is weak. Expanded clones are given a class, and other clones once, few, many or no size at all.

TRBJ2-3,NA,TRBV6-5,NA,CASSNQVSTDTQYF,TGTGCCAGCAGTAACCAGGTCAGCACAGATACGCAGTATTTT
TRBJ2-1,TRBD2,TRBV7-8,once,CASSSLSGRARNEQFF,TGTGCCAGCAGTTCACTAAGCGGGAGGGCACGGAATGAGCAGTTCTTC
TRBJ1-1,NA,TRBV5-1,NA,CASSLDLTEAFF,TGCGCCAGCAGCTTGGACTTAACTGAAGCTTTCTTT
TRBJ2-7,NA,TRBV5-1,NA,CASSSRAYEQYF,TGCGCCAGCAGCTCCAGGGCTTACGAGCAGTACTTC
TRBJ1-2,NA,TRBV2,NA,CASSGTDDNYGYTF,TGTGCCAGCAGTGGGACAGACGATAACTATGGCTACACCTTC
TRBJ2-3,NA,TRBV6-1,NA,CASSSSGALTTQYF,TGTGCCAGCAGTTCTTCAGGGGCGCTAACTACGCAGTATTTT
TRBJ2-6,NA,TRBV7-2,NA,CASSPGSSGANVLTF,TGTGCCAGCAGCCCCGGGAGCTCTGGGGCCAACGTCCTGACTTTC
TRBJ2-1,TRBD2,TRBV19,NA,CASRPSGEYNEQFF,TGTGCCAGCCGCCCTAGCGGGGAATACAATGAGCAGTTCTTC
TRBJ2-3,NA,TRBV28,NA,CASSQGSAGTDTQYF,TGTGCCAGCAGCCAGGGGTCAGCAGGCACAGATACGCAGTATTTT
TRBJ2-7,TRBD1,TRBV4-1,few,CASSPPGTGSPEQYF,TGCGCCAGCAGCCCACCCGGGACAGGGTCCCCCGAGCAGTACTTC
TRBJ2-3,TRBD2,TRBV4-2,NA,CASSQEPRTSGSTDTQYF,TGTGCCAGCAGCCAAGAACCCAGGACTAGCGGGAGCACAGATACGCAGTATTTT
TRBJ2-3,TRBD1,TRBV2,NA,CASNQGASVTDTQYF,TGTGCCAGCAACCAGGGGGCATCCGTCACAGATACGCAGTATTTT
TRBJ1-1,NA,TRBV28,NA,CLAGRDGVTEAFF,TGTCTGGCCGGGAGAGATGGAGTTACTGAAGCTTTCTTT
TRBJ1-2,NA,TRBV7-2,NA,CASSQTLWPLDDGYTF,TGTGCCAGCAGCCAAACCCTTTGGCCGCTTGATGATGGCTACACCTTC
TRBJ2-5,TRBD1,TRBV10-3,NA,CAISAPGQQETQYF,TGTGCCATCAGTGCCCCGGGACAGCAAGAGACCCAGTACTTC
TRBJ1-2,NA,TRBV30,NA,CAWRAGRGWYGYTF,TGTGCCTGGCGAGCTGGCAGGGGTTGGTATGGCTACACCTTC
TRBJ2-2,TRBD2,TRBV5-8,once,CASSLESGRVHSGELFF,TGTGCCAGCAGCTTGGAGAGCGGGAGGGTACATTCCGGGGAGCTGTTTTTT